A selection of T cell receptor beta chains follows, all from one sample in a study of shared clonotypes between healthy human individuals. TCRdb's copy holds only in-frame clones and misses some; the assay was immunoSEQ multiplex PCR. The sample carries over 400,000 clones, more than 65% recorded once. The source material was PBMCs. These receptors were obtained from a woman in her thirties or forties in good health. Some clones in this sample may be carry-over from other donors' samples. Both conserved end residues are part of each CDR3. A D gene is named only where the DNA matches it firmly. Where a row states a size, it is once, few, many or the class of an expanded clone; other rows omit it.

D gene	clone size	V gene	J gene	CDR3 protein	CDR3 DNA
.	few	TRBV7-8	TRBJ2-7	CASSPPLSREQYF	TGTGCCAGCAGTCCACCACTTTCTCGGGAGCAGTACTTC
.	.	TRBV10-2	TRBJ2-2	CASTLANPRGELFF	TGCGCCAGCACTTTGGCCAACCCTCGGGGGGAGCTGTTTTTT
.	few	TRBV9	TRBJ2-1	CASSVVPGAGDEQFF	TGTGCCAGCAGCGTAGTGCCTGGGGCTGGCGATGAGCAGTTCTTC
TRBD1	.	TRBV19	TRBJ1-5	CASSTRGVGNQPQHF	TGTGCCAGTAGTACCAGGGGGGTCGGCAATCAGCCCCAGCATTTT
.	few	TRBV9	TRBJ2-3	CASSVDGSTDTQYF	TGTGCCAGCAGCGTAGACGGTAGCACAGATACGCAGTATTTT
.	.	TRBV19	TRBJ2-7	CASGWGGEQYF	TGTGCCAGTGGCTGGGGCGGCGAGCAGTACTTC
.	.	TRBV10-3	TRBJ2-5	CAISESDGRETQYF	TGTGCCATCAGTGAGTCGGACGGGCGGGAGACCCAGTACTTC
.	few	TRBV11-3	TRBJ2-7	CASSSGGAYEQYF	TGTGCCAGCAGTTCCGGGGGTGCCTACGAGCAGTACTTC
TRBD2	once	TRBV2	TRBJ2-3	CASRPGLGQSTQYF	TGTGCCAGCAGACCGGGACTAGGGCAGAGTACGCAGTATTTT
.	few	TRBV5-1	TRBJ2-1	CASSSQDSTFF	TGCGCCAGCAGCTCGCAGGACTCGACGTTCTTC
.	few	TRBV7-2	TRBJ2-1	CASSPQDLGAGNEQFF	TGTGCCAGCAGCCCCCAGGACCTAGGGGCGGGCAATGAGCAGTTCTTC
.	few	TRBV7-2	TRBJ1-1	CASSLEWGARDLPEAFF	TGTGCCAGCAGCTTAGAATGGGGGGCCAGGGATTTGCCTGAAGCTTTCTTT
.	.	TRBV9	TRBJ1-2	CASSPSDTLYVGYTF	TGTGCCAGCAGCCCATCAGACACACTCTACGTTGGCTACACCTTC
.	.	TRBV6-5	TRBJ1-5	CASSYSSGLNQPQHF	TGTGCCAGCAGTTACTCGAGCGGTCTCAATCAGCCCCAGCATTTT
.	.	TRBV28	TRBJ1-2	CASSNPGGQGYTF	TGTGCCAGCAGTAATCCCGGGGGACAAGGCTACACCTTC
.	medium-sized	TRBV5-4	TRBJ1-4	CASRGGENEKLFF	TGTGCCAGCAGAGGGGGGGAGAATGAAAAACTGTTTTTT
.	many	TRBV27	TRBJ2-1	CASSSHRSQPEQFF	TGTGCCAGCAGTTCCCACAGGAGCCAGCCGGAGCAGTTCTTC
TRBD2	.	TRBV28	TRBJ2-3	CASSEPRGTSTDTQYF	TGTGCCAGCAGCGAACCGCGGGGGACTAGCACAGATACGCAGTATTTT
.	.	TRBV5-1	TRBJ2-1	CASSLEERYNEQFF	TGCGCCAGCAGCTTGGAGGAACGGTACAATGAGCAGTTCTTC
TRBD1	.	TRBV2	TRBJ1-5	CASSGTGGEQPQHF	TGTGCCAGCAGTGGGACAGGGGGAGAACAGCCCCAGCATTTT
TRBD1	.	TRBV2	TRBJ1-2	CALGRNRQGGGYTF	TGTGCCCTCGGACGCAACCGACAGGGGGGAGGCTACACCTTC
.	.	TRBV5-6	TRBJ1-2	CASSLQVDYGYTF	TGTGCCAGCAGCCTACAGGTGGACTATGGCTACACCTTC
.	many	TRBV2	TRBJ1-5	CASSGQRSQPQHF	TGTGCCAGCAGTGGACAGCGCAGTCAGCCCCAGCATTTT
.	.	TRBV15	TRBJ2-1	CAIRTTGAYNEQFF	TGTGCTATTAGGACTACGGGGGCCTACAATGAGCAGTTCTTC
.	.	TRBV30	TRBJ2-1	CAWLSGYYNEQFF	TGTGCCTGGCTTAGCGGATACTACAATGAGCAGTTCTTC
.	.	TRBV11-2	TRBJ1-3	CASSSRRAGNTIYF	TGTGCCAGCAGCTCGCGGAGGGCTGGAAACACCATATATTTT
.	once	TRBV10-1	TRBJ2-7	CASSEDLEQYF	TGCGCCAGCAGTGAGGACTTGGAACAGTACTTC
TRBD2	many	TRBV6-5	TRBJ2-7	CASSLLAVPYEQYF	TGTGCCAGCAGTCTTCTAGCGGTCCCCTACGAGCAGTACTTC
.	many	TRBV7-7	TRBJ2-7	CASSLAGLTSYEQYF	TGTGCTAGCAGCTTAGCAGGCTTGACCTCCTACGAGCAGTACTTC
TRBD2	.	TRBV9	TRBJ2-3	CASSPRLAGDTDTQYF	TGTGCCAGCAGCCCTCGACTAGCGGGGGACACAGATACGCAGTATTTT
TRBD1	.	TRBV14	TRBJ1-1	CASSRNRQGNTEAFF	TGTGCCAGCAGCCGAAATCGACAGGGGAACACTGAAGCTTTCTTT
TRBD1	.	TRBV4-1	TRBJ1-4	CASSPIRGNEKLFF	TGCGCCAGCAGCCCCATCAGGGGGAATGAAAAACTGTTTTTT
.	once	TRBV27	TRBJ2-1	CASGFVGPDNEQFF	TGTGCCAGCGGCTTTGTCGGCCCAGACAATGAGCAGTTCTTC
.	.	TRBV11-2	TRBJ2-4	CASSLDLAKNIQYF	TGTGCCAGCAGCTTAGATCTAGCCAAAAACATTCAGTACTTC
TRBD1	few	TRBV27	TRBJ2-1	CASSFPGTGRNEQFF	TGTGCCAGCAGTTTCCCCGGGACAGGGCGAAATGAGCAGTTCTTC
TRBD1	.	TRBV30	TRBJ2-7	CAWSADRGNYEQYF	TGTGCCTGGAGTGCCGACAGGGGGAACTACGAGCAGTACTTC
.	few	TRBV11-2	TRBJ1-2	CASSSPPGSYGYTF	TGTGCCAGCAGCTCGCCGCCAGGGAGCTATGGCTACACCTTC
.	.	TRBV7-9	TRBJ2-3	CASSLGGTDTQYF	TGTGCCAGCAGCTTAGGAGGGACAGATACGCAGTATTTT
.	.	TRBV18	TRBJ1-2	CASSLNAEGVTNYGYTF	TGTGCCAGCTCACTTAACGCGGAGGGGGTGACGAACTATGGCTACACCTTC
TRBD2	.	TRBV11-2	TRBJ2-1	CASSATGTSRGNEQFF	TGTGCCAGCAGCGCCACCGGGACTAGTAGGGGCAATGAGCAGTTCTTC
.	.	TRBV7-2	TRBJ1-2	CASSFPGAPNYGYTF	TGTGCCAGCAGCTTCCCAGGCGCCCCTAACTATGGCTACACCTTC
.	.	TRBV5-1	TRBJ1-2	CASSLVYSINYGYTF	TGCGCCAGCAGCTTGGTTTACAGCATAAACTATGGCTACACCTTC
TRBD2	.	TRBV28	TRBJ2-3	CASSAREGGVDTQYF	TGTGCCAGCAGTGCCCGGGAGGGGGGAGTAGATACGCAGTATTTT
.	.	TRBV4-1	TRBJ1-4	CASSQDEGFSLFF	TGCGCCAGCAGCCAAGATGAGGGCTTTTCCCTGTTTTTT
.	.	TRBV7-7	TRBJ2-2	CASSLIGPGTGELFF	TGTGCCAGCAGCTTAATCGGACCAGGCACCGGGGAGCTGTTTTTT
.	.	TRBV27	TRBJ2-2	CASSGTNTGELFF	TGTGCCAGCAGTGGGACAAACACCGGGGAGCTGTTTTTT
.	few	TRBV10-3	TRBJ1-2	CAISESPLSYGYTF	TGTGCCATCAGTGAGTCGCCCCTGTCCTATGGCTACACCTTC
TRBD1	.	TRBV2	TRBJ1-5	CASSRDRGDQPQHF	TGTGCCAGCAGCCGGGACAGGGGAGATCAGCCCCAGCATTTT
TRBD2	.	TRBV5-1	TRBJ2-1	CASGPGTSVYNEQFF	TGCGCCAGCGGACCCGGGACTAGCGTATACAATGAGCAGTTCTTC
TRBD2	.	TRBV7-6	TRBJ2-4	CASSLEVWAGDANIQYF	TGTGCCAGCAGCCTCGAAGTATGGGCGGGAGATGCAAACATTCAGTACTTC
.	.	TRBV9	TRBJ2-7	CASSVSSNPYEQYF	TGTGCCAGCAGCGTTTCTAGCAACCCCTACGAGCAGTACTTC
.	.	TRBV7-7	TRBJ1-1	CASSYREGTEAFF	TGTGCTAGCAGTTACAGGGAGGGGACTGAAGCTTTCTTT
TRBD2	.	TRBV4-1	TRBJ2-7	CASSQGPRRRGGRLYEQYF	TGCGCCAGCAGCCAAGGGCCGCGCCGGAGGGGCGGGAGGCTCTACGAGCAGTACTTC
.	once	TRBV2	TRBJ2-7	CASSLTYEQYF	TGTGCCAGCAGTTTAACCTACGAGCAGTACTTC
TRBD1	.	TRBV28	TRBJ1-4	CASRPGGTNEKLFF	TGTGCCAGCAGACCAGGGGGCACTAATGAAAAACTGTTTTTT